What follows is one T cell receptor (beta chain) and its context. The target antigen is unknown. Stated time point: week 47, end of study. The content of each vaccine dose was 300 ug of mutant IDH1 20-mer peptide, and topical imiquimod accompanied it. Patients in the study were vaccinated eight times, receiving shots in weeks 1, 3, 5, 7, 11, 15, 19 and 23. The data are from a study of a mutant IDH1 vaccine in newly diagnosed glioma. Overall study context: Vaccines began 4-6 weeks after radiotherapy alone, or with temozolomide cycles. The treated population exhibited a male proportion of around 62%, a female proportion of about 40%, and a mean age of roughly 41 years.

TCRdb's table, derived via immunoSEQ multiplex PCR, lists solely in-frame clones and lacks some. The table shows just over 60,000 clones, with roughly four fifths occurring only once. V was cut by 8 bases and J by 4 bases, with 15 bases left in between. This CDR3 is 14 amino acids long. CDR1 and CDR2 (germline): LNHDA, SQIVND (reference sequence). The chain couples TRBV19 to TRBJ1-5; D is unclear. The TCR sequence derives from a man aged 25 to 40 with glioma. The sequencing used PBMCs, collected from a glioma patient whose treatment included an IDH1 peptide vaccine. CDR3 sequence: CASGTRKENQPQHF. In DNA, the CDR3 is TGTGCCAGTGGTACTCGGAAGGAAAATCAGCCCCAGCATTTT.